A single T cell receptor (beta chain) is shown here with its context. Its antigen is as yet unknown. The sample comes from a study of tumor-infiltrating lymphocytes in primary liver carcinoma. About the study: All lesions had stage T1-T3 N0M0 and about 4.2 to 10 cm widths.

The study, taken as a whole, reports: Overlap between tumor regions exceeded overlap of tumor with adjacent tissue or blood. A significantly higher top-250-clone fraction was recorded for tumors than for blood (p = 0.039).

Germline CDR1 SGHRS, CDR2 YFSETQ. V gave up 4 bases and J gave up 2 bases; unmatched junction bases: 5. The CDR3 is made up of 15 amino acids. Synthesis of TCR beta cDNA was carried out from 500 ng total RNA with a constant-region primer. For TCR beta, libraries were produced by three nested multiplex PCR rounds using slightly modified ARM-PCR. The study ran its first two PCR rounds for roughly 9 cycles each, using TRBV1-TRBV30 forward primers and a C-beta reverse primer. TCRdb analysed the multiplex PCR reads with MiXCR anew, one entry per CDR3 protein. The repertoire holds 330,000 or so distinct CDR3 sequences, with approximately 64% as singletons. Unsorted whole blood yielded the blood RNA, and germline DNA was also extracted. Sampling before surgery obtained about 3.9 milliliters of peripheral blood.

This clonotype was sampled from a middle-aged man with primary liver carcinoma and hepatitis B virus infection. This rearrangement joins TRBV5-1 to TRBJ2-1; 8 bases match TRBD2. The sequencing sample was made of peripheral blood. The CDR3 spells CASSPGGGTYNEQFF. The CDR3 DNA reads as TGCGCCAGCAGCCCGGGGGGGGGGACCTACAATGAGCAGTTCTTC.